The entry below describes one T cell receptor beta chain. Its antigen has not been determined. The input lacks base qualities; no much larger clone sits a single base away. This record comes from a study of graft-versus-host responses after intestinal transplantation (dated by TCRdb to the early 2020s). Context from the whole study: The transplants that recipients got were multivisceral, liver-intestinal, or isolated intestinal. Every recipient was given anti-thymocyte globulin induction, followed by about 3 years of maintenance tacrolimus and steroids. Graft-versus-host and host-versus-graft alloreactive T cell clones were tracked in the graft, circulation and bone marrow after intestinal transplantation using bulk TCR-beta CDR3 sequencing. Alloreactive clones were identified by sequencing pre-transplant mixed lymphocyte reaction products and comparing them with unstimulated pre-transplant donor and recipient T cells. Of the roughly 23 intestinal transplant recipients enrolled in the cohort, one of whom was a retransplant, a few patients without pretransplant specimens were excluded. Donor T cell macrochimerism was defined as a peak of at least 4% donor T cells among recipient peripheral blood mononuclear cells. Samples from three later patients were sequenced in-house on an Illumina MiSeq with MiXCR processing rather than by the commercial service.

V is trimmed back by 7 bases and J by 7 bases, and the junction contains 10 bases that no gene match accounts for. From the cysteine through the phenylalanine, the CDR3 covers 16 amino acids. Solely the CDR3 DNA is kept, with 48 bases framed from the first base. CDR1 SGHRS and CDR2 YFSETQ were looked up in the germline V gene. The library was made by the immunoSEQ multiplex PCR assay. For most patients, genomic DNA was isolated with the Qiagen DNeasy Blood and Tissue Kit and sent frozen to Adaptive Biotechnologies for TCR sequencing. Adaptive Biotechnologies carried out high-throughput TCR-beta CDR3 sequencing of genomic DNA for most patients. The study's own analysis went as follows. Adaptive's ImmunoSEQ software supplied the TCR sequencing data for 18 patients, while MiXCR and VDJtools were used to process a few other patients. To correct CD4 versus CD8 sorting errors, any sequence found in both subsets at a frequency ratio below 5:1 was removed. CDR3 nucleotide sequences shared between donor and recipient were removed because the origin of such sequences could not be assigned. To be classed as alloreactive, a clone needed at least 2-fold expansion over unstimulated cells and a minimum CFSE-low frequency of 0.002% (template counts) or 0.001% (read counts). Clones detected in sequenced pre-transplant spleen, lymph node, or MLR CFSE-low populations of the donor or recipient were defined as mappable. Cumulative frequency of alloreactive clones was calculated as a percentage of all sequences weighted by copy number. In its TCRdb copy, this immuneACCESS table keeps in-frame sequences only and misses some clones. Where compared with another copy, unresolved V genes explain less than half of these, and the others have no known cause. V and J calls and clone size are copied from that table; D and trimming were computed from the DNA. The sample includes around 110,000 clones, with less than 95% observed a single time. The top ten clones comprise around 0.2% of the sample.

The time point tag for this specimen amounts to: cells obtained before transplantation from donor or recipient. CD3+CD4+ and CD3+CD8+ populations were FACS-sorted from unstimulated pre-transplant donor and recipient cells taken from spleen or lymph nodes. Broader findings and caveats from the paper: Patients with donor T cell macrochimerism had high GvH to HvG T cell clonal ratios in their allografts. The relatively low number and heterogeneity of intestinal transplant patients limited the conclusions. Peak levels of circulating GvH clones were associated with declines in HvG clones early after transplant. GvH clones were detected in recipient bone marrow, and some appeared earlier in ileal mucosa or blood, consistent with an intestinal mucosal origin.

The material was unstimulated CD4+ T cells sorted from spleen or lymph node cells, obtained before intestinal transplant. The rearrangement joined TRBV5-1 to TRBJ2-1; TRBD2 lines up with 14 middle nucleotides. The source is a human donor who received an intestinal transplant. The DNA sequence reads TGCGCCAGCCGATACACGGGACTAGCGGGAGAAAATGAGCAGTTCTTC. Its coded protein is CASRYTGLAGENEQFF.